These T cell receptor beta chains were read from a single sample in a study of PD-1 blockade in mismatch repair-deficient tumors. Assay: immunoSEQ multiplex PCR; the TCRdb copy retains only in-frame clones and omits some. Here the sample spans tens of thousands of clones, roughly 80% being singletons. The material was peripheral blood, obtained 12 weeks after starting pembrolizumab. These receptor sequences come from an adult with mismatch repair-deficient cancer. The CDR3 runs from the conserved cysteine through the conserved F or W. D genes are given only for firm matches. The size entry is marked missing in some rows and otherwise reads once, few, many or a size class.

size	J	D	V	DNA	CDR3
.	TRBJ1-2	.	TRBV5-4	TGTGCCAGCAGCTTGCAGGGGAAATATGGCTACACCTTC	CASSLQGKYGYTF
.	TRBJ2-1	TRBD2	TRBV11-2	TGTGCCAGCAGCTTAGGAAGAAAAATAGCGGGGGGGTCCTACAATGAGCAGTTCTTC	CASSLGRKIAGGSYNEQFF
.	TRBJ1-2	.	TRBV5-1	TGCGCCAGCAGCTCGAGCGACTGGGACCTGAAAGGCTACACCTTC	CASSSSDWDLKGYTF
.	TRBJ2-2	.	TRBV7-6	TGTGCCAGCAGCTTAGCAGGGAACACCGGGGAGCTGTTTTTT	CASSLAGNTGELFF
few	TRBJ2-7	TRBD1	TRBV10-2	TGCGCCAGCAGTGAGACCAGGACAGGGTACGACGAGCAGTACTTC	CASSETRTGYDEQYF
.	TRBJ1-5	.	TRBV6-1	TGTGCCAGCAGTGATGACCCTTTCGGGAGCAATCAGCCCCAGCATTTT	CASSDDPFGSNQPQHF
.	TRBJ2-5	.	TRBV13	TGTGCCAGCAGCTTAGTCGGTAGGCTGGAGACCCAGTACTTC	CASSLVGRLETQYF
.	TRBJ1-4	.	TRBV5-5	TGTGCCAGCAGCTTTCCTCGGGTTACTAATGAAAAACTGTTTTTT	CASSFPRVTNEKLFF
.	TRBJ2-7	TRBD2	TRBV27	TGTGCCAGCAATCGAGCGGGAGGGAACTCCTACGAGCAGTACTTC	CASNRAGGNSYEQYF
few	TRBJ2-5	.	TRBV9	TGTGCCAGCAGCGTAGGAATAGTGGGAGCGGAGACCCAGTACTTC	CASSVGIVGAETQYF
once	TRBJ2-3	.	TRBV15	TGTGCCACCAGCAGACGGCTCTCAGGCACAGATACGCAGTATTTT	CATSRRLSGTDTQYF
.	TRBJ2-1	.	TRBV6-5	TGTGCCAGCAGCCGTAGCTCCTACAATGAGCAGTTCTTC	CASSRSSYNEQFF
.	TRBJ1-5	.	TRBV21-1	TGTGCCAGCAGCAAATACAGTGGTACAGCTCCTAGCAATCAGCCCCAGCATTTT	CASSKYSGTAPSNQPQHF
.	TRBJ2-2	.	TRBV6-6	TGTGCCAGCAGTTACCCGAGAGGCACCGGGGAGCTGTTTTTT	CASSYPRGTGELFF
.	TRBJ2-1	TRBD2	TRBV2	TGTGCCAGCAGTTTGGGACTAGCGGGACCCAATGAGCAGTTCTTC	CASSLGLAGPNEQFF
.	TRBJ2-3	TRBD2	TRBV7-2	TGTGCCAGCAGCTTATCAGGACTAGCGGGGGGTTTTAGCACAGATACGCAGTATTTT	CASSLSGLAGGFSTDTQYF
.	TRBJ1-1	.	TRBV14	TGTGCCAGCAGCCACCGGAATGAAGCTTTCTTT	CASSHRNEAFF
.	TRBJ2-2	TRBD2	TRBV7-6	TGTGCCAGCAGCTCTAGCGGGCTCACCGGGTCCGGGGAGCTGTTTTTT	CASSSSGLTGSGELFF
.	TRBJ2-1	.	TRBV27	TGTGCCAGCAGGGAGGGTCCGAATGAGCAGTTCTTC	CASREGPNEQFF
.	TRBJ2-5	.	TRBV9	TGTGCCAGCAGCGTAGACAGCCAAGAGACCCAGTACTTC	CASSVDSQETQYF
.	TRBJ2-7	TRBD1	TRBV27	TGTGCCAGCAGAGGGACGGACAGGGCCCTCTACGAGCAGTACTTC	CASRGTDRALYEQYF
few	TRBJ2-3	TRBD2	TRBV30	TGTGCCCTGAGGGTTGGCTGGGGAGGGGCGCAGTATTTT	CALRVGWGGAQYF
.	TRBJ2-3	TRBD2	TRBV10-1	TGCGCCAGCAGTGAGCCGCGGACTAGCGGAAAAACAGATACGCAGTATTTT	CASSEPRTSGKTDTQYF
few	TRBJ2-5	.	TRBV9	TGTGCCAGCAGCGGGACAGAGGGAGAGACCCAGTACTTC	CASSGTEGETQYF
.	TRBJ2-3	.	TRBV9	TGTGCCAGCAGCCCCGGCGGGACCGGCACAGATACGCAGTATTTT	CASSPGGTGTDTQYF
.	TRBJ2-7	.	TRBV5-6	TGTGCCAGCTCCTATACACTAGGAGGCGAGCAGTACTTC	CASSYTLGGEQYF
.	TRBJ2-7	.	TRBV6-5	TGTGCCAGCAGTTATCTCCGGGACTCGCCGTACGAGCAGTACTTC	CASSYLRDSPYEQYF
.	TRBJ2-2	.	TRBV9	TGTGCCAGCAGCGTAGACCCACTAGGCGAGAACACCGGGGAGCTGTTTTTT	CASSVDPLGENTGELFF
.	TRBJ2-5	TRBD2	TRBV5-4	TGTGCCAGCAGCCTCACGACTAGCGGGAGCCTCCGAGAGACCCAGTACTTC	CASSLTTSGSLRETQYF
.	TRBJ2-2	TRBD2	TRBV10-3	TGTGCCATCAGTTCCGGGACTAGCGGGAACACCGGGGAGCTGTTTTTT	CAISSGTSGNTGELFF
.	TRBJ1-3	.	TRBV6-5	TGTGCCAGCGAAGACCAATCTGGAAACACCATATATTTT	CASEDQSGNTIYF
once	TRBJ2-7	TRBD2	TRBV2	TGTGCCAGCAGTGAAGGAACTAGCGGATCCTACGAGCAGTACTTC	CASSEGTSGSYEQYF
.	TRBJ2-1	.	TRBV14	TGTGCCAGCAGCCCTTTGGAAGAACGTGGCAATGAGCAGTTCTTC	CASSPLEERGNEQFF
.	TRBJ2-7	TRBD2	TRBV10-3	TGTGCCATCAGTGCAAGAAGTCTAGCGGGAGGGCCGTACGAGCAGTACTTC	CAISARSLAGGPYEQYF
once	TRBJ2-7	.	TRBV5-1	TGCGCCAGCAGCCACGGGACTGCTTCCTACGAGCAGTACTTC	CASSHGTASYEQYF
.	TRBJ1-4	TRBD1	TRBV7-2	TGTGCCAGCAGCTCCCGACAGGGGCAAGAAAAACTGTTTTTT	CASSSRQGQEKLFF
.	TRBJ1-2	TRBD1	TRBV2	TGTGCCAGCCAAGGACAGGGGTCTGGCTACACCTTC	CASQGQGSGYTF
.	TRBJ1-2	.	TRBV2	TGTGCCAGCAGTGAAGGAGGAGGGTATTACGGCTACACCTTC	CASSEGGGYYGYTF
few	TRBJ2-3	.	TRBV19	TGTGCCAGTAGTATACCGGGGATCACAGATACGCAGTATTTT	CASSIPGITDTQYF
.	TRBJ1-2	.	TRBV28	TGTGCCAGCACCTCCCCAACTAACTATGGCTACACCTTC	CASTSPTNYGYTF
once	TRBJ2-1	TRBD1	TRBV13	TGTGCCAGCAGCATTATCCCCCGGGACAGGCTTTACAATGAGCAGTTCTTC	CASSIIPRDRLYNEQFF
.	TRBJ2-7	TRBD2	TRBV27	TGTGCCAGCAGACGCGGGACTAGCGGGACCTACGAGCAGTACTTC	CASRRGTSGTYEQYF
once	TRBJ2-3	TRBD2	TRBV12-5	TGTGCTAGTGGTTTGGTCGGGAGGACTGATACGCAGTATTTT	CASGLVGRTDTQYF
.	TRBJ2-4	TRBD1	TRBV30	TGTGCCTGGAGTGTAGTCAGGGGGCGAGGGTTTCAGTACTTC	CAWSVVRGRGFQYF
.	TRBJ1-3	TRBD1	TRBV6-5	TGTGCCAGCATTACGGACAGGACTGGAAACACCATATATTTT	CASITDRTGNTIYF
.	TRBJ2-5	.	TRBV7-9	TGTGCCAGCAGCTCGACCTTAGGGACCGGGGCGACCCAGTACTTC	CASSSTLGTGATQYF
.	TRBJ1-1	.	TRBV6-5	TGTGCCAGCAGACGGGGGCCCATCTCTGAAGCTTTCTTT	CASRRGPISEAFF
.	TRBJ2-7	TRBD2	TRBV9	TGTGCCAGCAGCGTCAGCGGGAGGGCCTTCGACGAGCAGTACTTC	CASSVSGRAFDEQYF
.	TRBJ2-7	TRBD2	TRBV11-2	TGTGCCAGCAGCCCTAGCGGGCCCGTTAACGAGCAGTACTTC	CASSPSGPVNEQYF
.	TRBJ1-1	.	TRBV30	TGTGCCTGGAGTCAGGTCGGGCAGGGAGGAGCTTTCTTT	CAWSQVGQGGAFF
once	TRBJ2-5	TRBD2	TRBV25-1	TGTGCCAGCATGCGGGGGGGGGAGACCCAGTACTTC	CASMRGGETQYF
once	TRBJ1-3	.	TRBV9	TGTGCCAGCAGCGTAGAGGCGGGGGGCAGGACCCCATCTGGAAACACCATATATTTT	CASSVEAGGRTPSGNTIYF
.	TRBJ1-1	TRBD1	TRBV6-5	TGTGCCAGCAGTTACTCCAGGGGGGGGAACACTGAAGCTTTCTTT	CASSYSRGGNTEAFF
.	TRBJ2-2	.	TRBV5-4	TGTGCCAGCTCGACAAGAACGAACACCGGGGAGCTGTTTTTT	CASSTRTNTGELFF
few	TRBJ1-2	.	TRBV14	TGTGCCAGCAGCGGAGACGGGACGTATGGCTACACCTTC	CASSGDGTYGYTF
.	TRBJ2-5	.	TRBV5-4	TGTGCCAGCAGCTTGGCGGCTGGGGGGCAAGAGACCCAGTACTTC	CASSLAAGGQETQYF
few	TRBJ2-7	.	TRBV6-1	TGTGCCAGCCTCATGGACTACTCCTACGAGCAGTACTTC	CASLMDYSYEQYF